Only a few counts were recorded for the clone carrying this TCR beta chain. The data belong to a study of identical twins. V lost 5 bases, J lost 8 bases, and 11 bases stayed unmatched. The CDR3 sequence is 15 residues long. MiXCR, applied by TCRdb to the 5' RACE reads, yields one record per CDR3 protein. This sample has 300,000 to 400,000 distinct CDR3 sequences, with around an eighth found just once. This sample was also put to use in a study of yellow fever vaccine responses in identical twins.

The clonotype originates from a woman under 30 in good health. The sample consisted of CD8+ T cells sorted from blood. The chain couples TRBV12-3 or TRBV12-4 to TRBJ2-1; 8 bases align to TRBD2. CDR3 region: CASSAPGLGQYEQFF. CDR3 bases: TGTGCCAGCAGTGCTCCGGGACTAGGGCAATATGAGCAGTTCTTC.